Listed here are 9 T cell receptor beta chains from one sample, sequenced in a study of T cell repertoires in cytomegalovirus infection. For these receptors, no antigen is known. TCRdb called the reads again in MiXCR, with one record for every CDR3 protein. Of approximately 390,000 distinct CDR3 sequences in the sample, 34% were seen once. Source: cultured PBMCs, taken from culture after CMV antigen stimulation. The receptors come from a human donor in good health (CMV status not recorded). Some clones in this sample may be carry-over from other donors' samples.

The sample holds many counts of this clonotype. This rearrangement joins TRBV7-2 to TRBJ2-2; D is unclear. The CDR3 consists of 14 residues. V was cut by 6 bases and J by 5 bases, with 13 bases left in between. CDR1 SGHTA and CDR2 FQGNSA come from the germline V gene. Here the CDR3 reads CASRPTRGTGELFF. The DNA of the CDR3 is TGTGCCAGCAGACCAACCCGAGGAACCGGGGAGCTGTTTTTT.

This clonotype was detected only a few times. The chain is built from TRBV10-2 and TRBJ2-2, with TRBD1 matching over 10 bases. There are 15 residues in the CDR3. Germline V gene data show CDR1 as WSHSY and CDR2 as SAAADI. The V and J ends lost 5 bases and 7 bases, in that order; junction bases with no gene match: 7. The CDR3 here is CASSLTGGAGGELFF. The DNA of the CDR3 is TGCGCCAGCAGTCTGACAGGGGGCGCAGGCGGGGAGCTGTTTTTT.

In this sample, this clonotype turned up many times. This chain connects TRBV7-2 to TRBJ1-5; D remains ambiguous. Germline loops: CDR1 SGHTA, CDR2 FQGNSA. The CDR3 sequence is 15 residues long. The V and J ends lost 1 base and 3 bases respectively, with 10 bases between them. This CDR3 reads CASSLGYNPNQPQHF. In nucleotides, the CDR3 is TGTGCCAGCAGCTTAGGTTACAACCCCAATCAGCCCCAGCATTTT.

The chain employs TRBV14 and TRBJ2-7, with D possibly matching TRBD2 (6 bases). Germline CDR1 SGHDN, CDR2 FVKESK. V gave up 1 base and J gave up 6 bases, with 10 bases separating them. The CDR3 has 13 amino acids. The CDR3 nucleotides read TGTGCCAGCAGCCAAGCGGGAGCGGGCGAGCAGTACGTC. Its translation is CASSQAGAGEQYV.

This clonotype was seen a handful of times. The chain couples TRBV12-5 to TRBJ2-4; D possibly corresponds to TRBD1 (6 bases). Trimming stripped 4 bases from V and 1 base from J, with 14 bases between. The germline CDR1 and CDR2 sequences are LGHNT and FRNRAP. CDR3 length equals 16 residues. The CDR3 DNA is TGTGCTAGTGGTTCCAGACAGGCTGGGGCCAAAAACATTCAGTACTTC. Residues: CASGSRQAGAKNIQYF.

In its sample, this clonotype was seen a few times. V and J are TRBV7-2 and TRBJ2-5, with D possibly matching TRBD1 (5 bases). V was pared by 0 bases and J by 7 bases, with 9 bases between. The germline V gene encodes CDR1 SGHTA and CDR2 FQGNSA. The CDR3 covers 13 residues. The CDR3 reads CASSLAGLRTQYF. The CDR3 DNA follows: TGTGCCAGCAGCTTAGCGGGGCTTAGGACCCAGTACTTC.

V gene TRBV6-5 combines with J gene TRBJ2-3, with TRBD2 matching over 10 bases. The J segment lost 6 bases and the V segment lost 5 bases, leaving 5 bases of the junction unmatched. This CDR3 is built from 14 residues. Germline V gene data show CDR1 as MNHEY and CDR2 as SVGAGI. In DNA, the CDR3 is TGTGCCAGCAGTAAGCGGGAGGGCCGCGATACGCAGTATTTT. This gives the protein CASSKREGRDTQYF.

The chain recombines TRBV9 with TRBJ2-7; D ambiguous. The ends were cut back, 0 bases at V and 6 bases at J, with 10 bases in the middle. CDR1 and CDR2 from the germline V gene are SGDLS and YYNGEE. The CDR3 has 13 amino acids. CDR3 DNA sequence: TGTGCCAGCAGCGTAGTACAGTGGTCCGAGCAGTACTTC. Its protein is CASSVVQWSEQYF.

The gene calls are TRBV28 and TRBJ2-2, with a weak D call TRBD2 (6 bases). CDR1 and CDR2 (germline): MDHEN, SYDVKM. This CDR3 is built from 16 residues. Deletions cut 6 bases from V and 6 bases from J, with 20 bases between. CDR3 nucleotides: TGTGCCAGCAGCCCACCCGGGTTTTCGGGGGCCGGGGAGCTGTTTTTT. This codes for CASSPPGFSGAGELFF.